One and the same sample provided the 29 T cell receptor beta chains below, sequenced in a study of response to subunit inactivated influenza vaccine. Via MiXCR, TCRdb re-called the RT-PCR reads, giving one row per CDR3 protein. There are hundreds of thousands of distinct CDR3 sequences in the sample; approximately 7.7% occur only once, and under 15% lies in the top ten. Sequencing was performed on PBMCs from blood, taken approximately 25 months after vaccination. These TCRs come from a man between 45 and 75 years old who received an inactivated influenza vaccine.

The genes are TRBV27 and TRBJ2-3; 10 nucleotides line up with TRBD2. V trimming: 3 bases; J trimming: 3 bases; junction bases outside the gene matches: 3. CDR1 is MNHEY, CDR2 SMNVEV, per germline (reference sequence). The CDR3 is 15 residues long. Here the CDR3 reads CASSFILAGTDTQYF. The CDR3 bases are TGTGCCAGCAGTTTTATACTAGCGGGGACAGATACGCAGTATTTT.

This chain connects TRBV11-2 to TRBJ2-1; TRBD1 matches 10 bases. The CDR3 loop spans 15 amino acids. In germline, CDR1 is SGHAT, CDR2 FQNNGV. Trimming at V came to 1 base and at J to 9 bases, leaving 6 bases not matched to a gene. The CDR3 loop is CASSLGTGGGLEQFF. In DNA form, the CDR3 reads TGTGCCAGCAGCTTAGGGACAGGGGGAGGTCTTGAGCAGTTCTTC.

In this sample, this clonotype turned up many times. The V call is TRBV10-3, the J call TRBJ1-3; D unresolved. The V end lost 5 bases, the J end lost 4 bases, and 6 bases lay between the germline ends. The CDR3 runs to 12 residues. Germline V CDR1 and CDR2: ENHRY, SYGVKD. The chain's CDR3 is CAISTGGNTIYF. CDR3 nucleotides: TGTGCCATCAGTACCGGGGGAAACACCATATATTTT.

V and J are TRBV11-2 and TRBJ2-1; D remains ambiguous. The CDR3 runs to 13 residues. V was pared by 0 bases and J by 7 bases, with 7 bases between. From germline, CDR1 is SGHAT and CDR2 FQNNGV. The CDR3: CASSLDWGNEQFF. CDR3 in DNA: TGTGCCAGCAGCTTAGATTGGGGAAATGAGCAGTTCTTC.

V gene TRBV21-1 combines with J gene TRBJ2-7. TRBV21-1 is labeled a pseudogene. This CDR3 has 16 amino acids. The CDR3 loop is CASSTSSSGSSYEQYF. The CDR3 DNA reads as TGTGCCAGCAGCACAAGCTCTAGCGGGAGCTCCTACGAGCAGTACTTC.

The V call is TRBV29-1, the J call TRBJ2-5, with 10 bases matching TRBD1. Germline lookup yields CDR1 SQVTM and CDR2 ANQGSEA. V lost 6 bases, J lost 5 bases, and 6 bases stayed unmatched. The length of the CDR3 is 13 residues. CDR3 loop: CSVRTGGMETQYF. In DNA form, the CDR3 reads TGCAGCGTGAGGACAGGGGGTATGGAGACCCAGTACTTC.

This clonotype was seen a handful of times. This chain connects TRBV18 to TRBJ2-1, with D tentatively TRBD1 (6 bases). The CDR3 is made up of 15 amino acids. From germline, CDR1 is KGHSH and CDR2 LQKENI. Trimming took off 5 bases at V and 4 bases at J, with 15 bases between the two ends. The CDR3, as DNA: TGTGCCAGCTCATCATTTGGGGGCAAATACAATGAGCAGTTCTTC. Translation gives CASSSFGGKYNEQFF.

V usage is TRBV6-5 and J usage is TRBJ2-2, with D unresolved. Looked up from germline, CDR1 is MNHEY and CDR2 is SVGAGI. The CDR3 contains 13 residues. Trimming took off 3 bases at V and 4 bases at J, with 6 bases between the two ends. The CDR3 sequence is CASSYDGTGELFF. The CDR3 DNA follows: TGTGCCAGCAGTTATGATGGCACCGGGGAGCTGTTTTTT.

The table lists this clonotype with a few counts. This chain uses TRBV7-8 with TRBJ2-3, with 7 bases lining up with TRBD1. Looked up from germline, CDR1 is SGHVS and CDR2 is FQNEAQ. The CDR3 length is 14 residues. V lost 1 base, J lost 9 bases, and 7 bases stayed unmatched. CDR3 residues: CASSLGRWDSTQYF. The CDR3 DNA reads TGTGCCAGCAGCTTAGGTCGTTGGGACAGCACGCAGTATTTT.

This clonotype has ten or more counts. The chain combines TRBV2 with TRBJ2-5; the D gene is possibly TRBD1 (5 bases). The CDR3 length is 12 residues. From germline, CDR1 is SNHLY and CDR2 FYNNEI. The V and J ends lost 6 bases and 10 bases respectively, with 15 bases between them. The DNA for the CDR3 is TGTGCCAGCAGACGAACGGCACAGGACCAGTACTTC. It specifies CASRRTAQDQYF.

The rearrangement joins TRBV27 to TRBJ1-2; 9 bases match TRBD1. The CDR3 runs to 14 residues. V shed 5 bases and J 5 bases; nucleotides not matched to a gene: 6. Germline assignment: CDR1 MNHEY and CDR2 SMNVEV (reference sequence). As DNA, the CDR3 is TGTGCCAGCAGTAGGGGACAGGGAGGATATGGCTACACCTTC. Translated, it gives CASSRGQGGYGYTF.

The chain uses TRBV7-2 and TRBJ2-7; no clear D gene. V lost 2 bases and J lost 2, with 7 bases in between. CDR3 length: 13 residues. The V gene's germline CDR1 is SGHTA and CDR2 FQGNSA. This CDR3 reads CASSLSPPYEQYF. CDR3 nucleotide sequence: TGTGCCAGCAGCTTATCGCCCCCCTACGAGCAGTACTTC.

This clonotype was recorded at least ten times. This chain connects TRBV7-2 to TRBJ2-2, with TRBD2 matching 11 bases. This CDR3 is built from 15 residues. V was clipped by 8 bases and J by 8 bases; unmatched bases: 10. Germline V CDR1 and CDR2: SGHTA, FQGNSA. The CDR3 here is CASGSGTSGGGELFF. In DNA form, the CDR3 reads TGTGCCAGCGGATCCGGGACTAGCGGTGGGGGGGAGCTGTTTTTT.

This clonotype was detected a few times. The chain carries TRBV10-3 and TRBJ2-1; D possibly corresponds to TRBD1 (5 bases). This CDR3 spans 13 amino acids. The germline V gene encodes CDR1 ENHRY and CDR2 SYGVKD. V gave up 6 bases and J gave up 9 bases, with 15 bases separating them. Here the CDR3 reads CAISPLTDSEQFF. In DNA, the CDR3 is TGTGCCATCAGCCCATTGACAGATAGTGAGCAGTTCTTC.

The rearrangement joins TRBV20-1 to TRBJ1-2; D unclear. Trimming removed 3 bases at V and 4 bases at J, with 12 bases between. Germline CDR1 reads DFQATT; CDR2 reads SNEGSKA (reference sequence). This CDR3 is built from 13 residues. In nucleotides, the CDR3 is TGCAGTGCTAGTTTACCCCAAGTCTATGGCTACACCTTC. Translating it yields CSASLPQVYGYTF.

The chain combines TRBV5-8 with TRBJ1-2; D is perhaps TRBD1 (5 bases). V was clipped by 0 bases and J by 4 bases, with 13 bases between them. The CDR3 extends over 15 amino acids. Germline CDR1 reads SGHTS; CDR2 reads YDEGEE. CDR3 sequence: CASSLAAGRVYGYTF. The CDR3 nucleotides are TGTGCCAGCAGCTTGGCGGCAGGGCGGGTCTATGGCTACACCTTC.

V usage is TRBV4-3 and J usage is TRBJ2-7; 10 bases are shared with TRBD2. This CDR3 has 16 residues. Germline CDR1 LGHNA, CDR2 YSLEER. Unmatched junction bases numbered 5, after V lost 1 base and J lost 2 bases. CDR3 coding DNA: TGCGCCAGCAGCCAAGTTTTTAGCGGGAGGACCTACGAGCAGTACTTC. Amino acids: CASSQVFSGRTYEQYF.

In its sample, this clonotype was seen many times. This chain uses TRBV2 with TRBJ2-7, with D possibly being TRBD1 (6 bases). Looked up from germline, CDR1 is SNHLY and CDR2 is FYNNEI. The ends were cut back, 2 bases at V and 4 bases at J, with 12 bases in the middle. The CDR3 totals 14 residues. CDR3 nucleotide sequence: TGTGCCAGCAGTGAACAGGGGCCACCTTACGAGCAGTACTTC. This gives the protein CASSEQGPPYEQYF.

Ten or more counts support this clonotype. The DNA of the CDR3 is TGTGCCAGCAGCTTTTATGGGGGGGATGAGCAGTTCTTC. Translated, it gives CASSFYGGDEQFF. V and J are TRBV7-9 and TRBJ2-1; 7 bases align to TRBD2. The V gene's germline CDR1 is SEHNR and CDR2 FQNEAQ (reference sequence). This CDR3 region has 13 residues. The V and J ends lost 3 bases and 8 bases, in that order; junction bases with no gene match: 4.

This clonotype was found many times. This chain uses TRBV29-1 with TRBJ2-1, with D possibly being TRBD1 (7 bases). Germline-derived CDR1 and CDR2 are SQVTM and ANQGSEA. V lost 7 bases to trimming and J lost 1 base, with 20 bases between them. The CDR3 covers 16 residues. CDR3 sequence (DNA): TGCAGCGCCGGGGGACAGCTCCTCCTATCCTACAATGAGCAGTTCTTC. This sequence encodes CSAGGQLLLSYNEQFF.

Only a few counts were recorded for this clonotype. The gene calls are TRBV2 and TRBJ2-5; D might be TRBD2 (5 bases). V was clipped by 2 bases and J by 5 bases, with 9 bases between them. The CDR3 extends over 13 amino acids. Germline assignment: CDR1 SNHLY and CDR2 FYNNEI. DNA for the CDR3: TGTGCCAGCAGTGAAACGGGGTTGGAGACCCAGTACTTC. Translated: CASSETGLETQYF.

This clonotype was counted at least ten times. The CDR3 sequence: CSVEQQLTDTQYF. DNA for the CDR3: TGCAGCGTTGAACAGCAGCTCACAGATACGCAGTATTTT. The chain combines TRBV29-1 with TRBJ2-3; D ambiguous. The V gene's germline CDR1 is SQVTM and CDR2 ANQGSEA. The CDR3 length is 13 residues. V lost 2 bases and J lost 2, with 8 bases in between.

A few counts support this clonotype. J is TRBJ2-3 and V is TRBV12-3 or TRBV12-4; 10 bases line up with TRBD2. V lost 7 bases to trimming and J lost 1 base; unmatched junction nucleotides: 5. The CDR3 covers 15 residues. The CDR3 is CASTDLAGGTDTQYF. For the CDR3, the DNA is TGTGCCAGCACAGACCTAGCGGGGGGCACAGATACGCAGTATTTT.

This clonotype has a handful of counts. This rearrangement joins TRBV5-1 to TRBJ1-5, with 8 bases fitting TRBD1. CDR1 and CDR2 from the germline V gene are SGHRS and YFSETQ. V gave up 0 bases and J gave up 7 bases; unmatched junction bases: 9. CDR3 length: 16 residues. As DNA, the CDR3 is TGCGCCAGCAGCTTGGGGCGGACAGGGAACGGGCAGCCCCAGCATTTT. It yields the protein CASSLGRTGNGQPQHF. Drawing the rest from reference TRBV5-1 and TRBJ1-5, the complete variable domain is KAGVTQTPRYLIKTRGQQVTLSCSPISGHRSVSWYQQTPGQGLQFLFEYFSETQRNKGNFPGRFSGRQFSNSRSEMNVSTLELGDSALYLCASSLGRTGNGQPQHFGDGTRLSIL.

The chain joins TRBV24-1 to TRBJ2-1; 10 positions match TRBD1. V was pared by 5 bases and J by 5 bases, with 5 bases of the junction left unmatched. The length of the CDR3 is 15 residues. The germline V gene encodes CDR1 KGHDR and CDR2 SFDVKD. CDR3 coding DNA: TGTGCCACCAGTGTATTGGGGACAGGGGACAATGAGCAGTTCTTC. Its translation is CATSVLGTGDNEQFF.

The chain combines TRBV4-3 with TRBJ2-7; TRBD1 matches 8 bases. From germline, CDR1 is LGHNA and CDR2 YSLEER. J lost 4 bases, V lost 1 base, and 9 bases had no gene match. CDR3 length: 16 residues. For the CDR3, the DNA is TGCGCCAGCAGCCAAGGAGGTTGGCAGGGGGCGTACGAGCAGTACTTC. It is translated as CASSQGGWQGAYEQYF.

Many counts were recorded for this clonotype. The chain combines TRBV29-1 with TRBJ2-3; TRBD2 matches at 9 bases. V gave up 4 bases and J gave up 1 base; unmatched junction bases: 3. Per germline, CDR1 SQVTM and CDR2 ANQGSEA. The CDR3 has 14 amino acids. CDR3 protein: CSVGIAGGTDTQYF. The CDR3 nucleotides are TGCAGCGTTGGTATAGCGGGAGGCACAGATACGCAGTATTTT.

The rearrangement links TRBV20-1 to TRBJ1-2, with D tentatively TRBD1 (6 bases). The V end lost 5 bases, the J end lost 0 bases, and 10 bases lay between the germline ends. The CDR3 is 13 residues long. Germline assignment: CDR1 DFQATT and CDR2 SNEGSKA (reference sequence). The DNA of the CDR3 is TGCAGTGCTGCCGGGACACCTAACTATGGCTACACCTTC. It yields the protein CSAAGTPNYGYTF.

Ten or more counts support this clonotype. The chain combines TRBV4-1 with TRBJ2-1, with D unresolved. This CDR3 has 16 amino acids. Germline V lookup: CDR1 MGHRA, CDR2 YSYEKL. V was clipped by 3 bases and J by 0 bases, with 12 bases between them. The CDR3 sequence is CASSQLSLSSYNEQFF. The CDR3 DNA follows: TGCGCCAGCAGCCAGTTGAGCCTTAGCTCCTACAATGAGCAGTTCTTC.